The 17 T cell receptor beta chains below all came from one sample that was sequenced in a study of Tregs in tolerant kidney transplant recipients. The table came from immunoSEQ multiplex PCR; TCRdb's copy has only in-frame clones and leaves some out. The table lists around 70,000 clones, approximately 92% of them singletons. The source material was CD8+ T cells from blood, sampled before the transplant. These receptors originate from a human donor who received a combined kidney and bone marrow transplant.

The chain uses TRBV30 and TRBJ2-7; the D gene is possibly TRBD1 (6 bases). CDR1 is GTSNPN and CDR2 is SVGIG in the germline V gene (reference sequence). This CDR3 is 14 amino acids long. V lost 1 base, J lost 3 bases, and 13 bases lay in between. CDR3 nucleotides: TGTGCCTGGAGTGGGTGGACAGCCTACTACGAGCAGTACTTC. It specifies CAWSGWTAYYEQYF.

The chain combines TRBV5-1 with TRBJ2-7; TRBD2 agrees at 10 bases. The junction had 7 bases not matched to a gene; V was cut back by 2 bases and J by 2 bases. CDR3 size: 16 residues. The germline gives CDR1 SGHRS, CDR2 YFSETQ. The CDR3 coding sequence is TGCGCCAGCAGCTTCCCCCTAGCGGGAGATCCCTACGAGCAGTACTTC. Translating it yields CASSFPLAGDPYEQYF.

The chain links TRBV28 to TRBJ2-5; TRBD1 is a possible D gene (6 bases). The germline V gene encodes CDR1 MDHEN and CDR2 SYDVKM. There are 17 residues in the CDR3. V dropped 3 bases and J dropped 0 bases, with 17 bases sitting between them. CDR3 loop: CASSLPPTGYNQETQYF. The CDR3 nucleotides are TGTGCCAGCAGTTTGCCCCCGACAGGTTACAACCAAGAGACCCAGTACTTC.

This chain joins TRBV6-1 and TRBJ2-6; D gene uncertain. V lost 2 bases to trimming and J lost 2 bases, with 10 bases between them. In germline, CDR1 is MNHNS, CDR2 SASEGT. The CDR3 totals 16 residues. Written as DNA, the CDR3 is TGTGCCAGCAGTGAAAACTTTGCTACTGGGGCCAACGTCCTGACTTTC. This sequence encodes CASSENFATGANVLTF.

The V and J genes are TRBV28 and TRBJ1-2; tentatively, D is TRBD1 (6 bases). Trimming cost V 0 bases and J 8 bases, with 19 bases left between them. The CDR3 runs to 16 residues. CDR1 is MDHEN, CDR2 SYDVKM, per germline. The CDR3 loop reads CASSLWGDKLSAGYTF. CDR3 coding DNA: TGTGCCAGCAGTTTATGGGGGGACAAATTATCAGCGGGCTACACCTTC.

The V call is TRBV7-9, the J call TRBJ1-1, with D possibly being TRBD1 (6 bases). CDR1 is SEHNR, CDR2 FQNEAQ, per germline (reference sequence). The ends were cut back, 5 bases at V and 4 bases at J, with 20 bases in the middle. The length of the CDR3 is 16 residues. The CDR3 loop is CASSHARGGATTEAFF. CDR3 nucleotide sequence: TGTGCCAGCAGCCACGCCCGGGGGGGGGCGACCACTGAAGCTTTCTTT.

The genes are TRBV9 and TRBJ2-6; a weak D match, TRBD1 (5 bases). CDR3 length: 17 amino acids. The germline gives CDR1 SGDLS, CDR2 YYNGEE. The V gene lost 2 bases and the J gene lost 4 bases, with 16 bases spanning the gap. The CDR3 bases are TGTGCCAGCAGCGTTAACATAGGGGCGTCCGGGGCCAACGTCCTGACTTTC. This codes for CASSVNIGASGANVLTF.

The table lists this clone with a few counts. The rearrangement joins TRBV19 to TRBJ1-2; D is possibly TRBD1 (6 bases). CDR1 LNHDA and CDR2 SQIVND come from the germline V gene (reference sequence). V lost 8 bases and J 4 bases, leaving 14 bases between the germline ends. The length of the CDR3 is 13 residues. The CDR3 DNA follows: TGTGCCAGTGGATTGACAGGACTCTATGGCTACACCTTC. Residues: CASGLTGLYGYTF.

The chain recombines TRBV4-2 with TRBJ1-4; no firm D call. This CDR3 is 15 amino acids long. Germline assignment: CDR1 LGHNA and CDR2 YNFKEQ. V was shortened by 2 bases and J by 6 bases, with 13 bases between the two germline ends. Here the CDR3 reads CASSQMYTADEKLFF. The DNA for the CDR3 is TGTGCCAGCAGCCAAATGTATACAGCAGATGAAAAACTGTTTTTT.

This clone was seen once. The chain is built from TRBV19 and TRBJ1-1, with 7 bases aligning to TRBD1. Germline CDR1 LNHDA, CDR2 SQIVND (reference sequence). This CDR3 has 15 amino acids. The V and J ends lost 6 bases and 2 bases, in that order; junction bases with no gene match: 9. Here the CDR3 DNA reads TGTGCCAGTAGAATTGGGGACAGAGGAAACACTGAAGCTTTCTTT. It specifies CASRIGDRGNTEAFF.

This chain connects TRBV9 to TRBJ2-7; 7 nucleotides agree with TRBD2. Germline V CDR1 and CDR2: SGDLS, YYNGEE. V gave up 0 bases and J gave up 6 bases; unmatched junction bases: 12. The CDR3 runs 16 residues. The CDR3 DNA is TGTGCCAGCAGCGTAGATCCGGCGGGAGAAGTATCCGAGCAGTACTTC. This sequence encodes CASSVDPAGEVSEQYF.

The rearrangement uses TRBV27 and TRBJ1-4, with D possibly TRBD1 on 5 matching bases. With 3 bases removed from V and 0 bases from J, the gap between germline ends came to 8 bases. The CDR3 spans 15 residues. Germline V gene sequence: CDR1 MNHEY, CDR2 SMNVEV (reference sequence). The CDR3 DNA reads TGTGCCAGCAGTTTCCGACAGTCAACTAATGAAAAACTGTTTTTT. It translates to CASSFRQSTNEKLFF.

CDR3 region: CASSIGLAAVGEQYF. CDR3 nucleotides: TGTGCCAGTAGTATTGGGCTAGCGGCGGTTGGGGAGCAGTACTTC. The chain recombines TRBV19 with TRBJ2-7; TRBD2 matches at 7 bases. The germline CDR1 and CDR2 sequences are LNHDA and SQIVND (reference sequence). The CDR3 runs to 15 residues. V shed 3 bases and J 7 bases; nucleotides not matched to a gene: 12.

J is TRBJ2-1 and V is TRBV13, with 7 bases lining up with TRBD2. The CDR3 has 14 amino acids. Germline assignment: CDR1 PRHDT and CDR2 FYEKMQ (reference sequence). Trimming at V came to 3 bases and at J to 9 bases, leaving 8 bases not matched to a gene. The CDR3 is CASSFWGGDGEQFF. CDR3 in DNA: TGTGCCAGCAGCTTTTGGGGGGGAGACGGTGAGCAGTTCTTC.

The chain carries TRBV27 and TRBJ2-1; unclear D gene. This CDR3 has 15 residues. Trimming shortened V by 5 bases and J by 0 bases, and 11 bases separated the two germline ends. Per germline, CDR1 MNHEY and CDR2 SMNVEV (reference sequence). The chain's CDR3 is CASSIAVSSYNEQFF. In DNA, the CDR3 is TGTGCCAGCAGTATCGCGGTAAGCTCCTACAATGAGCAGTTCTTC.

The rearrangement joins TRBV15 to TRBJ1-1; D uncertain. V was cut by 5 bases and J by 1 base, with 11 bases left in between. Germline CDR1 is LNHNV and CDR2 is YYDKDF (reference sequence). There are 14 residues in the CDR3. CDR3 coding DNA: TGTGCCACCAGCGCTAGGATAGGGAACACTGAAGCTTTCTTT. Amino acids: CATSARIGNTEAFF.

This clone was found once. V and J are TRBV6-1 and TRBJ2-3; D possibly corresponds to TRBD1 (6 bases). V lost 5 bases and J lost 3, with 9 bases in between. Germline loops: CDR1 MNHNS, CDR2 SASEGT. The CDR3 is 13 amino acids. This CDR3 is CASSRQGTDTQYF. The CDR3, as DNA: TGTGCCAGCAGTAGGCAGGGGACAGATACGCAGTATTTT.